This passage covers 4 T cell receptor beta chains from one sample sequenced in a study of human T cells and chemical hapten exposure. This sample's time point: pre-sensitization, week 0. Treatment: therapeutic diphenylcyclopropenone sensitization with weekly scalp DPC. TCRdb re-analysed the RACE reads in MiXCR, keeping a single row per CDR3 protein. Of 350,000 to 400,000 distinct CDR3 sequences listed, approximately 5.1% are singletons. Sequences were derived from whole blood, sampled in connection with sensitization to the hapten diphenylcyclopropenone (DPC). All receptors come from a woman between 45 and 65 years old with alopecia areata. Some clones in this sample may be carry-over from other donors' samples.

The sample holds many counts of this clonotype. This chain connects TRBV27 to TRBJ2-7; D perhaps matches TRBD1 (5 bases). The germline gives CDR1 MNHEY, CDR2 SMNVEV (reference sequence). The V end lost 6 bases, the J end lost 6 bases, and 18 bases lay between the germline ends. The CDR3 sequence is 14 residues long. The CDR3 spells CASSRTGNPLEQYF. The CDR3 nucleotides are TGTGCCAGCAGCCGCACAGGTAACCCACTCGAGCAGTACTTC.

This clonotype came up a few times. J is TRBJ2-5 and V is TRBV4-2; possibly TRBD1 for D (6 bases). There are 16 residues in the CDR3. Trimming pared 0 bases from V and 2 bases from J, leaving 13 bases between. Germline CDR1 LGHNA, CDR2 YNFKEQ. The CDR3 region has the DNA TGTGCCAGCAGCCAAGAGCACAGGGTTGAGCAAGAGACCCAGTACTTC. This codes for CASSQEHRVEQETQYF.

The sample holds many counts of this clonotype. The chain couples TRBV5-5 to TRBJ2-1, with a possible D match to TRBD2 (6 bases). The ends were cut back, 7 bases at V and 10 bases at J, with 24 bases in the middle. Germline-derived CDR1 and CDR2 are SGHKS and YYEKEE (reference sequence). The CDR3 sequence is 15 residues long. The CDR3 sequence is CASSADLGLLGEQFF. In DNA, the CDR3 is TGTGCCAGCTCCGCGGACCTGGGACTTTTGGGGGAGCAGTTCTTC.

At least ten counts were recorded for this clonotype. The chain links TRBV6-2 or TRBV6-3 to TRBJ1-2; D might be TRBD1 (5 bases). Germline V gene data show CDR1 as MNHEY and CDR2 as SVGEGT. V lost 10 bases, J lost 4 bases, and 16 bases lay in between. The CDR3 has 13 residues. The chain's CDR3 is CATLSGTRYGYTF. The DNA for the CDR3 is TGTGCCACCTTGTCGGGGACTCGCTATGGCTACACCTTC.